This T cell receptor (beta chain) was captured by sequencing in a study of cytomegalovirus exposure and HLA in healthy donors. Unmatched junction bases numbered 9, after V lost 6 bases and J lost 5 bases. The CDR3 is 14 residues long. Germline V lookup: CDR1 MNHEY, CDR2 SMNVEV (reference sequence). Profiled with immunoSEQ multiplex PCR; TCRdb holds only in-frame clones, not every one. Of some 98,000 clones in the sample, about 88% were seen once. This clone was seen a single time. Source material: PBMCs. V is TRBV27 and J is TRBJ2-7; TRBD1 matches at 8 bases. This receptor was taken from a man between 18 and 35 years old in good health and CMV-seropositive. In DNA, the CDR3 is TGTGCCAGCAGCCGGGCCGGGACAGGACACGAGCAGTACTTC. It specifies CASSRAGTGHEQYF.